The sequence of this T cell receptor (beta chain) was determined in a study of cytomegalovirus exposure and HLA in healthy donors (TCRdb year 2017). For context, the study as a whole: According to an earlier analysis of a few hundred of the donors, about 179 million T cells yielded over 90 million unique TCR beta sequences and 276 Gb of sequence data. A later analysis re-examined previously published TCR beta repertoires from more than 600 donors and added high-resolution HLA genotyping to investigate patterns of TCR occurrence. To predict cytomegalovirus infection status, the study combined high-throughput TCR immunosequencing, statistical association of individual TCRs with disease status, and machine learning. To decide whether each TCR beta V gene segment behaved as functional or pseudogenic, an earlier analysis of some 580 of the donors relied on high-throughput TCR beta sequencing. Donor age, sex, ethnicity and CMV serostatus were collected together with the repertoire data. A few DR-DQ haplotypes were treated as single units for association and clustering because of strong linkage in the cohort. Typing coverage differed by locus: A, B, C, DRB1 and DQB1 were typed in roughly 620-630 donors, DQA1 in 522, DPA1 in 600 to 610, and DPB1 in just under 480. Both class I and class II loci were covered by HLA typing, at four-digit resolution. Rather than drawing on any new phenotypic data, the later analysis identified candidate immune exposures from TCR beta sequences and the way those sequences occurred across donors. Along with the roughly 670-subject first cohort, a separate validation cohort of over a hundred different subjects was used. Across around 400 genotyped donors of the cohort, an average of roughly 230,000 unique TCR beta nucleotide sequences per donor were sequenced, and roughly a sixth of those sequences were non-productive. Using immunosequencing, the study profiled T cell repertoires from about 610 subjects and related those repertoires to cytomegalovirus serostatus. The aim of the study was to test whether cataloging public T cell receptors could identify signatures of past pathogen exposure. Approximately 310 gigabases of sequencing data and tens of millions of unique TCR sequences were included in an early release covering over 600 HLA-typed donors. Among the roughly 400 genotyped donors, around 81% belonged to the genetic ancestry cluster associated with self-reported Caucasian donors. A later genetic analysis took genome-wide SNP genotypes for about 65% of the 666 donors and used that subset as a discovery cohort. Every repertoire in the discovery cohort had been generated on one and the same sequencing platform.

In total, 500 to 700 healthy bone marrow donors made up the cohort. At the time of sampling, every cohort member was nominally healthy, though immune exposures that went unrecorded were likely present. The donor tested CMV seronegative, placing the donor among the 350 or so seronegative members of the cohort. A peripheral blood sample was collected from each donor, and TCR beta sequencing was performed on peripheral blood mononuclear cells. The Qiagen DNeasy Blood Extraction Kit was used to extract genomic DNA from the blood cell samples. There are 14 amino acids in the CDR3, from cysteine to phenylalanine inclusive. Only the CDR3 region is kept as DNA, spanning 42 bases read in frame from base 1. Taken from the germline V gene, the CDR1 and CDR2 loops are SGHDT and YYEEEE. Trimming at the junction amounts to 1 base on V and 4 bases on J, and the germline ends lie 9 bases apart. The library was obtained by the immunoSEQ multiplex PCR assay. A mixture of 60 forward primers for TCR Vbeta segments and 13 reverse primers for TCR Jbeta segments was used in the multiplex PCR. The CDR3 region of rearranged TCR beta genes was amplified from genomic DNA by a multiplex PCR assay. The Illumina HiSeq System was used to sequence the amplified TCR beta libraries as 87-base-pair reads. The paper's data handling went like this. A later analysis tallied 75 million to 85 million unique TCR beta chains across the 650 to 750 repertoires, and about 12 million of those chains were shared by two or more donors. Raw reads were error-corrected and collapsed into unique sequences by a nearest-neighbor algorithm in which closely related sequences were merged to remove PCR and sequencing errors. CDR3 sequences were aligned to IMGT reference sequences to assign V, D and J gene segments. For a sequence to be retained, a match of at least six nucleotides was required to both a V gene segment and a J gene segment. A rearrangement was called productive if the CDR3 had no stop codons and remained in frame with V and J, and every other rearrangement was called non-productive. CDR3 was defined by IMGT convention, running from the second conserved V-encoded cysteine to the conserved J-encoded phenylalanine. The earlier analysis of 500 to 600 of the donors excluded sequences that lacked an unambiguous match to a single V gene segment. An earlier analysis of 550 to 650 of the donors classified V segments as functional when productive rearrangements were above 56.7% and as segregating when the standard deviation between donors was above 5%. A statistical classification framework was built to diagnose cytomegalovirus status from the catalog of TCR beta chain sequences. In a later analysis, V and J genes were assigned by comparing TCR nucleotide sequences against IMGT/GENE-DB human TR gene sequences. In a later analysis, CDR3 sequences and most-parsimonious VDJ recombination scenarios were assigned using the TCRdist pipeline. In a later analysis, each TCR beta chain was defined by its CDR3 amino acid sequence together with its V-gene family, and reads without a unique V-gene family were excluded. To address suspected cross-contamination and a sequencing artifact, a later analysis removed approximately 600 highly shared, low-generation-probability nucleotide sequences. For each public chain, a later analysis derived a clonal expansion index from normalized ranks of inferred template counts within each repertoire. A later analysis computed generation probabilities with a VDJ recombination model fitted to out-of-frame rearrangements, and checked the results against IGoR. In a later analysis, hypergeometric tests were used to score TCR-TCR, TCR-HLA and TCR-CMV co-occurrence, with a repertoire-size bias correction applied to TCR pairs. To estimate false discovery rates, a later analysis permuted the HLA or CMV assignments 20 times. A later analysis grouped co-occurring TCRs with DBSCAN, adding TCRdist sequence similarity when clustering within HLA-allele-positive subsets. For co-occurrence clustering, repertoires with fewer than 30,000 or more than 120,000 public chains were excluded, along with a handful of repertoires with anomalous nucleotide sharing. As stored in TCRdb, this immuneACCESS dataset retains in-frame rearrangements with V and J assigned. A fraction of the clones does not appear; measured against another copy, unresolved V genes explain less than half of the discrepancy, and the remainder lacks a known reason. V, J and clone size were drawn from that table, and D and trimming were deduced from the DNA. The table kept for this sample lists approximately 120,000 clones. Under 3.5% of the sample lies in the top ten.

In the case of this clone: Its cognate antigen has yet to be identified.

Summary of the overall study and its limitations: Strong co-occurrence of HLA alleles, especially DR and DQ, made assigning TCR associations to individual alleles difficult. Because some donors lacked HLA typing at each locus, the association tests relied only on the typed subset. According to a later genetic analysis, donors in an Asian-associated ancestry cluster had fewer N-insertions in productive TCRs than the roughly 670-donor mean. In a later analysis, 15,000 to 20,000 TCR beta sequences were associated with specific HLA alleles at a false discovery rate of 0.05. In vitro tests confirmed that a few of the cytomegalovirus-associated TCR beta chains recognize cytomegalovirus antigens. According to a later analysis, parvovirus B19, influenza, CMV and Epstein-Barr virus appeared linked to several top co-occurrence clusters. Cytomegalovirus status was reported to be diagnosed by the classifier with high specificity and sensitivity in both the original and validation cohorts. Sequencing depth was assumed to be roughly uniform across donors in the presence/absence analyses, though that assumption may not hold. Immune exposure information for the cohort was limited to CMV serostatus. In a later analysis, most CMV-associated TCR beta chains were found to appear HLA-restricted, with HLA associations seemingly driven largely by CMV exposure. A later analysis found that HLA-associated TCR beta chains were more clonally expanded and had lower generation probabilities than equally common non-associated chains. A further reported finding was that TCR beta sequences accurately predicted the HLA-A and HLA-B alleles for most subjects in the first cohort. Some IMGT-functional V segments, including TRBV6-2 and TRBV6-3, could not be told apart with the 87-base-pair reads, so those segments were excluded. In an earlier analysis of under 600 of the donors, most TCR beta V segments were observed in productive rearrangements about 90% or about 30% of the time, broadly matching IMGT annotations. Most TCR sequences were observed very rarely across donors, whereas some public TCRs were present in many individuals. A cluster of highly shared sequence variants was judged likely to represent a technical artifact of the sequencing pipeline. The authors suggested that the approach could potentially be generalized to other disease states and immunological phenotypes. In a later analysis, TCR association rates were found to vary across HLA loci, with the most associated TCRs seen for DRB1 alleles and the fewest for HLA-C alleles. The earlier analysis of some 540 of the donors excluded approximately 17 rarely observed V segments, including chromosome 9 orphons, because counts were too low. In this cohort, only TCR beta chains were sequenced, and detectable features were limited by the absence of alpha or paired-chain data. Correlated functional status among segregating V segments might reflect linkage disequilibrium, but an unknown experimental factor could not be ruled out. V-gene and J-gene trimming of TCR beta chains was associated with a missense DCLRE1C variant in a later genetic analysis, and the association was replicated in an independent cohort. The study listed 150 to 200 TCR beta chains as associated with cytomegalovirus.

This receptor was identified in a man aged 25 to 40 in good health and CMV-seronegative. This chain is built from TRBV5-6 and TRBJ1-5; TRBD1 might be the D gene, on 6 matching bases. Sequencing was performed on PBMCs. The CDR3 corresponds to CASSLTGKNQPQHF. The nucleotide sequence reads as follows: TGTGCCAGCAGCTTGACAGGGAAAAATCAGCCCCAGCATTTT.